The clone carrying this TCR beta chain was seen more than once but under ten times. This specimen comes from a study of blood T cell repertoires in COVID-19. Study-wide context: Some COVID-19 samples were acute and others convalescent; all came from the United States, Italy and Spain. T cells, B-cell-depleted T cells, or PBMCs provided the cDNA or gDNA that served as material.

Original handling: Using reference gene primer amplification, nucleated cell counts were estimated. The repertoire was sequenced with immunoSEQ multiplex PCR; TCRdb's copy has only in-frame clones and lacks some. V, J and clone size are those of that table, while D and trimming were read from the DNA. The sample has under 300,000 clones, around 90% seen once. Germline CDR1 reads SGHDN; CDR2 reads FVKESK. The CDR3 covers 15 residues. V gave up 4 bases and J gave up 4 bases, with 16 bases separating them. The chain combines TRBV14 with TRBJ1-1; no reliable D call. The source is a man in his fifties with acute or convalescent COVID-19. Sequenced: peripheral blood. As DNA, the CDR3 is TGTGCCAGCAGCCCTCGAGAGGGTTGGGGCACTGAAGCTTTCTTT. This sequence encodes CASSPREGWGTEAFF.